A selection of T cell receptor beta chains follows, all from one sample in a study of blood T cell repertoires in COVID-19. Generated by immunoSEQ multiplex PCR, the TCRdb table keeps only in-frame clones and is missing some. Of 250,000 or so clones in the sample, about 80% were seen once. Material for sequencing was peripheral blood. Receptors were obtained from a woman older than 75 with acute or convalescent COVID-19. CDR3s include the opening cysteine and the closing phenylalanine or tryptophan. D genes are given only for firm matches. The listing skips clone size in some rows; elsewhere it reads once, few, many or a size class.

TGTGCCAGCAGCTTAGCGGGGCCAGCGGGTCGGACAGATACGCAGTATTTT	CASSLAGPAGRTDTQYF	.	17	TRBJ2-3	.	TRBV7-9
TGTGCCAGCAGCTTCCGGGGTGGGTACGAGCAGTACTTC	CASSFRGGYEQYF	.	13	TRBJ2-7	.	TRBV5-4
TGTGCCAGCAGTTCCAGGCAGGGGCCCTTCTATGGCTACACCTTC	CASSSRQGPFYGYTF	.	15	TRBJ1-2	.	TRBV6-6
TGTGCCTCCCGGGACAGATCTGACTATGGCTACACCTTC	CASRDRSDYGYTF	TRBD1	13	TRBJ1-2	.	TRBV30
TGTGCCAGCAGCGGACGGGACAGTTCCTTTTTTGAAAAACTGTTTTTT	CASSGRDSSFFEKLFF	TRBD1	16	TRBJ1-4	.	TRBV7-8
TGCGCCAGCAGCTATTACACTAGCGGGGGGACAGATACGCAGTATTTT	CASSYYTSGGTDTQYF	TRBD2	16	TRBJ2-3	.	TRBV5-1
TGCGCCAGCAGCCGGGACAGGGGTTTGGCCGGGGAGCTGTTTTTT	CASSRDRGLAGELFF	TRBD1	15	TRBJ2-2	.	TRBV5-1
TGTGCCAGCAGCTGGGCAGTCACTTTTAGAGAGGGTGAGCAGTTCTTC	CASSWAVTFREGEQFF	.	16	TRBJ2-1	.	TRBV7-2
TGTGCCAGCAGCGCAGATGGGGGGAGTCGGGGCTACACCTTC	CASSADGGSRGYTF	.	14	TRBJ1-2	once	TRBV9
TGCGCCAGCAGCTTGGACCCAATTAGCCTACATAACTATGGCTACACCTTC	CASSLDPISLHNYGYTF	.	17	TRBJ1-2	.	TRBV5-1
TGTGCCAGCAGCTTAGGGGGCGTCAAAAACATTCAGTACTTC	CASSLGGVKNIQYF	.	14	TRBJ2-4	.	TRBV7-2
TGTGCCATCAGTGAGTCTTTAATGGGGCAGGTGACGGGCACTGAAGCTTTCTTT	CAISESLMGQVTGTEAFF	.	18	TRBJ1-1	.	TRBV10-3
TGTGCCATCAGTGAGCAAGGGAGGATGAACACTGAAGCTTTCTTT	CAISEQGRMNTEAFF	.	15	TRBJ1-1	few	TRBV10-3
TGTGCCAGCAGCTTGGTGACAGGGGGTAATTCACCCCTCCACTTT	CASSLVTGGNSPLHF	TRBD1	15	TRBJ1-6	.	TRBV7-2
TGTGCCACCGGGACAGGGGTCATCACTGAAGCTTTCTTT	CATGTGVITEAFF	TRBD1	13	TRBJ1-1	few	TRBV12-3/TRBV12-4
TGTGCCAGCTCACCGGGACTATCGAACACCGGGGAGCTGTTTTTT	CASSPGLSNTGELFF	TRBD2	15	TRBJ2-2	.	TRBV18
TGTGCCAGCTCACCGGGACAGGGATTTCAGCCCCAGCATTTT	CASSPGQGFQPQHF	TRBD1	14	TRBJ1-5	.	TRBV18
TGTGCCAGCAGTCGCTACGGAACTGGGACTAGCGGGAGCACAGATACGCAGTATTTT	CASSRYGTGTSGSTDTQYF	TRBD2	19	TRBJ2-3	.	TRBV6-6
TGTGCCAGCAGGCCGGGTTCTTTTTATGGCTACACCTTC	CASRPGSFYGYTF	.	13	TRBJ1-2	.	TRBV6-5
TGCGCCAGCATGTGCCGTGATTCAATCAGGGGCGGCGGCTACACCTTC	CASMCRDSIRGGGYTF	.	16	TRBJ1-2	.	TRBV23-1
TGCAGCGCCACCCGGGGATCGTCTGGAAACACCATATATTTT	CSATRGSSGNTIYF	.	14	TRBJ1-3	.	TRBV29-1
TGTGCCAGCAGTCCTGACAGGGATCAGCCCCAGCATTTT	CASSPDRDQPQHF	TRBD1	13	TRBJ1-5	.	TRBV5-4
TGTGCCAGCAGCCTCACTATGCCGGGGTTTGGCGGTGAAAAACTGTTTTTT	CASSLTMPGFGGEKLFF	.	17	TRBJ1-4	.	TRBV7-9
TGTGCCAGTAGTCCGGGTTTGGGGACAGTTAATGAAAAACTGTTTTTT	CASSPGLGTVNEKLFF	TRBD1	16	TRBJ1-4	.	TRBV19
TGTGCCAGCAGCCAAGATGACGGGGGCGAGCAGTACTTC	CASSQDDGGEQYF	.	13	TRBJ2-7	.	TRBV4-2
TGTGCCAGCAGCCTAATAGTCCCATCGGGGGAGCAGTACTTC	CASSLIVPSGEQYF	.	14	TRBJ2-7	.	TRBV7-2
TGTGCCAGCTTAGGACAGGGGAACACCGGGGAGCTGTTTTTT	CASLGQGNTGELFF	TRBD1	14	TRBJ2-2	.	TRBV28
TGCGCCAGCAGCTTGACCGGGAGGGCGAGGGAGCAGTACTTC	CASSLTGRAREQYF	TRBD2	14	TRBJ2-7	.	TRBV5-1
TGTGCCAGCAGCTCGGGACAGGGACCTTACTACGAGCAGTACTTC	CASSSGQGPYYEQYF	TRBD1	15	TRBJ2-7	.	TRBV11-2
TGTGCCAGCAGCCAAGGCCTCAGGTGGGAGCAGTACTTC	CASSQGLRWEQYF	.	13	TRBJ2-7	.	TRBV14
TGCGCCAGCAGCCAGACAGGGGCAGACACCGGGGAGCTGTTTTTT	CASSQTGADTGELFF	TRBD1	15	TRBJ2-2	.	TRBV4-1
TGTGCCAGCAGCTCCGGGACTAGCGGGGCTCGCGGGCAGTATTTT	CASSSGTSGARGQYF	TRBD2	15	TRBJ2-3	few	TRBV7-3
TGTGCAAGTCGCCCTCGGGTGTCCTATAGCAATCAGCCCCAGCATTTT	CASRPRVSYSNQPQHF	.	16	TRBJ1-5	.	TRBV12-2
TGTGCCAGCAGCTTTGTGTCAACGGATGGCTACACCTTC	CASSFVSTDGYTF	.	13	TRBJ1-2	.	TRBV7-9
TGTGCCAGCGTAACTAGCTTGGTGAGGTACGAGCAGTACTTC	CASVTSLVRYEQYF	.	14	TRBJ2-7	few	TRBV2
TGTGCCAGAAGCTCTGGGACTAGCGGGAACTACAATGAGCAGTTCTTC	CARSSGTSGNYNEQFF	TRBD2	16	TRBJ2-1	.	TRBV5-3
TGTGCCACCAGCAGAGCTGGGACAGTCGATGGCTACACCTTC	CATSRAGTVDGYTF	TRBD1	14	TRBJ1-2	.	TRBV15
TGTGCCAGCAGCCCGGCAGGACTTTCGAGGAATTCACCCCTCCACTTT	CASSPAGLSRNSPLHF	.	16	TRBJ1-6	.	TRBV7-2
TGTGCCAGTACCCCCGACAGGGAGCAGCCCCAGCATTTT	CASTPDREQPQHF	TRBD1	13	TRBJ1-5	.	TRBV19
TGTGCCAGCAGCTTAGGTGACTTGAACACCGGGGAGCTGTTTTTT	CASSLGDLNTGELFF	.	15	TRBJ2-2	.	TRBV11-2
TGTGCCAGCAGTACCGACAGGGGAGGATCACCCCTCCACTTT	CASSTDRGGSPLHF	TRBD1	14	TRBJ1-6	.	TRBV6-2/TRBV6-3
TGTGCCAGTAGTATATCAGATAATTCACCCCTCCACTTT	CASSISDNSPLHF	.	13	TRBJ1-6	.	TRBV19
TGCAGTGCTAGAGATCAGTTTGAAGCTTTCTTT	CSARDQFEAFF	.	11	TRBJ1-1	.	TRBV20-1
TGTGCCAGCTCACCACCGCAGGGACAGGGGGACCGGGAGACCCAGTACTTC	CASSPPQGQGDRETQYF	TRBD1	17	TRBJ2-5	.	TRBV18